This TCR beta chain was captured by sequencing in a study of PD-L1 blockade in urothelial cancer. CDR3 length: 16 residues. Between the trimmed V and J ends, which lost 2 bases and 2 bases, there was a span of 15 bases. CDR1 and CDR2 from the germline V gene are SGHTS and YDEGEE. Libraries were prepared by immunoSEQ multiplex PCR; TCRdb keeps only in-frame clonotypes and omits some of them. Of about 87,000 clones listed, 65% to 85% were seen once; the top ten hold 2% to 2.5%. The time point: pretreatment peripheral blood. Sequenced here: PBMCs, sampled around atezolizumab (anti-PD-L1) treatment. The chain combines TRBV5-8 with TRBJ2-3; D is possibly TRBD1 (6 bases). The sequence was obtained from a man aged 55 to 70 with urothelial cancer. The CDR3 reads CASSFNRVRITDTQYF. CDR3 in DNA: TGTGCCAGCAGCTTTAACAGGGTCCGGATCACAGATACGCAGTATTTT.